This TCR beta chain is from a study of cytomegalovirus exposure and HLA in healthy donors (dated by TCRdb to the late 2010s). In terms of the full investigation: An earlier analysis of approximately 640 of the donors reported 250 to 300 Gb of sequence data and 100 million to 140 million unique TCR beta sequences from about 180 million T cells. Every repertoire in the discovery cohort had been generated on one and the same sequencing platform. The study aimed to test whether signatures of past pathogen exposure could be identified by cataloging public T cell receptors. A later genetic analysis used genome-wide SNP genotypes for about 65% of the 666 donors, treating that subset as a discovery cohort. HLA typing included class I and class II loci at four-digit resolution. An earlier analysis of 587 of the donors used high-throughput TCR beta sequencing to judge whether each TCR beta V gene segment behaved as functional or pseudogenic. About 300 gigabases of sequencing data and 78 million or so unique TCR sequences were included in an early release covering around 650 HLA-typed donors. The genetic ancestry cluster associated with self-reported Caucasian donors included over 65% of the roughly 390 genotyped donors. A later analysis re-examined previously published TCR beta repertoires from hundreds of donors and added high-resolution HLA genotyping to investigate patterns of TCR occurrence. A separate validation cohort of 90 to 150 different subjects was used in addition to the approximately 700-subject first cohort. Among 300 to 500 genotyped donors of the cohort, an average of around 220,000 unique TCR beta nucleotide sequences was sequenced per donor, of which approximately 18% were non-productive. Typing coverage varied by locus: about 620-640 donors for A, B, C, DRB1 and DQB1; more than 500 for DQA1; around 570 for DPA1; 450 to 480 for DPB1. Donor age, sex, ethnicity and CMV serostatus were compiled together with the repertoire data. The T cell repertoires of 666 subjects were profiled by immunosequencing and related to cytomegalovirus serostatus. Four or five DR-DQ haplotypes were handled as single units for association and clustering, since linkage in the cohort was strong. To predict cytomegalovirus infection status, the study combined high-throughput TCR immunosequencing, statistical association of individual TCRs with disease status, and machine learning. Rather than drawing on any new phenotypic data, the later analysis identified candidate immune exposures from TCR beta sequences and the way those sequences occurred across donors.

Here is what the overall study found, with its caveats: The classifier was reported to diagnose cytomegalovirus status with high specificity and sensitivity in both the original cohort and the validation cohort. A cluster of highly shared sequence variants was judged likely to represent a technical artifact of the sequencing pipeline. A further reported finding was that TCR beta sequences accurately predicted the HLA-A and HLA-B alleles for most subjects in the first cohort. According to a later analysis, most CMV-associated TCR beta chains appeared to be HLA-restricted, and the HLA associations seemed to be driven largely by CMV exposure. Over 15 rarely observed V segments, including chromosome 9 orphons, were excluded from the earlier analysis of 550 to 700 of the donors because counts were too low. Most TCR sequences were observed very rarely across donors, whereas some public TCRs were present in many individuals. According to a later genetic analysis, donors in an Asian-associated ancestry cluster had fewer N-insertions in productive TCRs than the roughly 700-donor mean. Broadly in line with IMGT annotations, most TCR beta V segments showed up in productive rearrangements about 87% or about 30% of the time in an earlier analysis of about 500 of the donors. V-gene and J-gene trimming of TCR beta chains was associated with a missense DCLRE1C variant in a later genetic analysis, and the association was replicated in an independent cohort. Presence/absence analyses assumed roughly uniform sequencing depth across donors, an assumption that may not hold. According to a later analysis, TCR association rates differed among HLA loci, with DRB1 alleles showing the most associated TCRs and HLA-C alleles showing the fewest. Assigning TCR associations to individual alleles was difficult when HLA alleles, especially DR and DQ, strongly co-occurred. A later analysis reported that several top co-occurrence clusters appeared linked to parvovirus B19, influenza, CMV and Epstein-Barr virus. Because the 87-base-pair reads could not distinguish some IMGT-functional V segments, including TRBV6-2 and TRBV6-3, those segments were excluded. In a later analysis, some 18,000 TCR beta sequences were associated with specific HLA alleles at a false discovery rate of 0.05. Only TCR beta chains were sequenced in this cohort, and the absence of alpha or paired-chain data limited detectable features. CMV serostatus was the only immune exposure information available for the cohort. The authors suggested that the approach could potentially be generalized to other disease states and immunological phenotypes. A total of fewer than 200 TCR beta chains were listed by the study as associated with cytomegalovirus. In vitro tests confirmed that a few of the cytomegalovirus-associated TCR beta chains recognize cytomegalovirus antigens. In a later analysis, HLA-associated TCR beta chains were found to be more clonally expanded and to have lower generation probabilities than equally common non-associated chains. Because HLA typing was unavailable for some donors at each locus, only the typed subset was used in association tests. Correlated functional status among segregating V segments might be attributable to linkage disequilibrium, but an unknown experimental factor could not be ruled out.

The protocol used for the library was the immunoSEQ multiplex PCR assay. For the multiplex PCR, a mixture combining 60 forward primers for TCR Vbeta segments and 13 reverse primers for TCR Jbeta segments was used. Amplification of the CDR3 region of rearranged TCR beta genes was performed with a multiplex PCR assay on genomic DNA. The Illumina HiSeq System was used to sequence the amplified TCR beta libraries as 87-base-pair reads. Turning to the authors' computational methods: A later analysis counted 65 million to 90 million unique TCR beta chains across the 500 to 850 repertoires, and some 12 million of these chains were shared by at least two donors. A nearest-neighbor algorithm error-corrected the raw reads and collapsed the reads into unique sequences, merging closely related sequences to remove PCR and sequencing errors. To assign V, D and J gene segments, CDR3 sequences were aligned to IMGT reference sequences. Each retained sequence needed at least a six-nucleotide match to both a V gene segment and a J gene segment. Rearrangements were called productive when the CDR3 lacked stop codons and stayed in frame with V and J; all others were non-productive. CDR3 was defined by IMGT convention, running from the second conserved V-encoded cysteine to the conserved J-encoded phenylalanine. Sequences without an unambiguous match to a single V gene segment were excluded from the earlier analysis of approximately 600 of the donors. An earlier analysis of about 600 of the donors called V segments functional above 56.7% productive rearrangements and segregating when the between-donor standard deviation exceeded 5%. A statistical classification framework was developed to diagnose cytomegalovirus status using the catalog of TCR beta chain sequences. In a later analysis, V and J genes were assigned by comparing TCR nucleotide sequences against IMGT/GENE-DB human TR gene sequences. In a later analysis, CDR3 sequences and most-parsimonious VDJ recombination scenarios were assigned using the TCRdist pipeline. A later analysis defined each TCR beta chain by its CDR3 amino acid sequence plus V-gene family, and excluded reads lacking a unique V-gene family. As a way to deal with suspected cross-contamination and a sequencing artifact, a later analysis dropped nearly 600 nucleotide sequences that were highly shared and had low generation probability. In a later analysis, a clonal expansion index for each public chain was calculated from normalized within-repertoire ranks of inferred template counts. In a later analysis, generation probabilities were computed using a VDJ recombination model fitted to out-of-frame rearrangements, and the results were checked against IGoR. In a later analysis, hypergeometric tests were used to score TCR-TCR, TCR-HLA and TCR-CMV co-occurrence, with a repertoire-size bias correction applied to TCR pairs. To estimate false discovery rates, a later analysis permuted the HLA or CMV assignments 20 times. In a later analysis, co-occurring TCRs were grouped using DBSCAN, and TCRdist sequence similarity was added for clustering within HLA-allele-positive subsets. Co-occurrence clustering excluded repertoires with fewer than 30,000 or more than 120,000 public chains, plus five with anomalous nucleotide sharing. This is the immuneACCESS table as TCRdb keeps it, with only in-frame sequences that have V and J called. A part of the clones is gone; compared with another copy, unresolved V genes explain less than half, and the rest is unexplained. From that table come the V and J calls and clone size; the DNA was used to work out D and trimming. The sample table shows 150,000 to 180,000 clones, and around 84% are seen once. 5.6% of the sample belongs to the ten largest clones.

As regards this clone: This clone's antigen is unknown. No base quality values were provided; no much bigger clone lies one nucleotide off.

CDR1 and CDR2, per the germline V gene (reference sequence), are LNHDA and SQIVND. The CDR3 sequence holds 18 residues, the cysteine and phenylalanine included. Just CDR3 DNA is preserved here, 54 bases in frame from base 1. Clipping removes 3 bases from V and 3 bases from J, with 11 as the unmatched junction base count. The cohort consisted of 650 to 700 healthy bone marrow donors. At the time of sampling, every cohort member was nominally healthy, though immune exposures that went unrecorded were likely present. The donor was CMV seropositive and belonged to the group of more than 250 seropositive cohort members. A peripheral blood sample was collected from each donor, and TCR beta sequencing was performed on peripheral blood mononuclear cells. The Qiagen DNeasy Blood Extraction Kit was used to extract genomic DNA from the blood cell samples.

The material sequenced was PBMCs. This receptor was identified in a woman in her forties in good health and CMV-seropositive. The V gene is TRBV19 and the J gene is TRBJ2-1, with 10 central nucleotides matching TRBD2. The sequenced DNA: TGTGCCAGTAGTATTGGTTCACTAGCGGGGAAATTCTACAATGAGCAGTTCTTC. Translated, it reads CASSIGSLAGKFYNEQFF.